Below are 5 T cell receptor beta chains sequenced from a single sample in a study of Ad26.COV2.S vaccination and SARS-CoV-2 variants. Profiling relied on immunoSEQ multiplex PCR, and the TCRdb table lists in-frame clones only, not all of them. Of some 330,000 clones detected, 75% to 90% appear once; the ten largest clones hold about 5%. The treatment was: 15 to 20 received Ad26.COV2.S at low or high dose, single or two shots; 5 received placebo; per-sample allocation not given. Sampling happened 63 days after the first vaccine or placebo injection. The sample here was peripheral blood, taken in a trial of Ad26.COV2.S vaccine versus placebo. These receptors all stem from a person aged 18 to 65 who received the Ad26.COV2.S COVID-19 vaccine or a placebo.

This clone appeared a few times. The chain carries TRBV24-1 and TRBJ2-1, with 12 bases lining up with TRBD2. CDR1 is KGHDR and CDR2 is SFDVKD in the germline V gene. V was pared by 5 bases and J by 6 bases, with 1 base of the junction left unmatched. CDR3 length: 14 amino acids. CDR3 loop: CATSGGLAGNEQFF. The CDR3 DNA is TGTGCCACCAGTGGGGGACTAGCGGGCAATGAGCAGTTCTTC.

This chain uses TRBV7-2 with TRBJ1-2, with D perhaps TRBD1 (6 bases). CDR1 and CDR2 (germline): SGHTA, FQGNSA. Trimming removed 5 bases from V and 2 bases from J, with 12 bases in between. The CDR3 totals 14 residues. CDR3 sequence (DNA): TGTGCCAGCAGCCAAGGGGGGCAGAACTATGGCTACACCTTC. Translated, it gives CASSQGGQNYGYTF.

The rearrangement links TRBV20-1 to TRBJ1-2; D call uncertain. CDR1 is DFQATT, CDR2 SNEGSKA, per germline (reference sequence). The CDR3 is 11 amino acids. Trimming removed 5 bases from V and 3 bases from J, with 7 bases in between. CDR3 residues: CSAAGDYGYTF. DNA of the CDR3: TGCAGTGCTGCAGGAGACTATGGCTACACCTTC.

This chain's CDR3 is CSVPPAGQALYGYTF. The DNA for the CDR3 is TGCAGCGTCCCCCCTGCAGGACAGGCTCTCTATGGCTACACCTTC. This sequence joins TRBV29-1 and TRBJ1-2; 7 bases fit TRBD1. The V segment lost 6 bases and the J segment 4 bases; nucleotides outside the gene matches: 14. Germline CDR1 and CDR2: SQVTM and ANQGSEA. The CDR3 consists of 15 residues.

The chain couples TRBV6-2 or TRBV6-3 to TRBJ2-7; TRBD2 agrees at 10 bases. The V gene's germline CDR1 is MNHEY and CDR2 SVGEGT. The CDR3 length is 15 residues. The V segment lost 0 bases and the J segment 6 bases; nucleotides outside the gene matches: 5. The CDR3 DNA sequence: TGTGCCAGCAGTTACTCGCCCGGGACTAGCGTCGAGCAGTACTTC. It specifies CASSYSPGTSVEQYF.